The 8 T cell receptor beta chains given below trace back to one sample, sequenced in a study of human T cells and chemical hapten exposure. MiXCR, applied by TCRdb to the RACE reads, yields one record per CDR3 protein. The sample shows around 100,000 distinct CDR3 sequences, 10% to 12% of them seen only once. Time point reported: pre-sensitization, week 0. The treatment denotes: therapeutic diphenylcyclopropenone sensitization with weekly scalp DPC. Source: whole blood, taken in connection with sensitization to the hapten diphenylcyclopropenone (DPC). These receptors were collected from a woman aged 55-69 years with alopecia areata. Some clones in this sample may be carry-over from other donors' samples.

This clonotype has a handful of counts. The chain carries TRBV7-9 and TRBJ2-7, with TRBD1 identical over 11 bases. The CDR3 runs 14 residues. The V gene end was trimmed by 3 bases and the J gene end by 6 bases; junction bases not matched to a gene: 4. Germline CDR1 is SEHNR and CDR2 is FQNEAQ (reference sequence). The CDR3 loop is CASSFSGTGGEQYF. CDR3 bases: TGTGCCAGCAGCTTCTCCGGGACAGGGGGCGAGCAGTACTTC.

This clonotype was detected a few times. The rearrangement joins TRBV20-1 to TRBJ2-7; no clear D gene. With 3 bases removed from V and 7 bases from J, the gap between germline ends came to 10 bases. This CDR3 is 11 amino acids long. CDR1 and CDR2 from the germline V gene are DFQATT and SNEGSKA (reference sequence). CDR3 nucleotides: TGCAGTGCTAGGGACGCGAGGGAGCAGTACTTC. Translated, it gives CSARDAREQYF.

The sample holds many counts of this clonotype. The chain combines TRBV5-1 with TRBJ1-2; D is possibly TRBD1 (6 bases). Trimming pared 3 bases from V and 1 base from J, leaving 13 bases between. Germline V CDR1 and CDR2: SGHRS, YFSETQ. The CDR3 sequence is 15 residues long. CDR3 sequence reads: CASSYGTNLNYGYTF. CDR3 sequence (DNA): TGCGCCAGCAGCTACGGGACAAACCTTAACTATGGCTACACCTTC.

This clonotype was observed many times. The chain uses TRBV6-1 and TRBJ1-2; D unresolved. CDR3 length: 13 amino acids. The V end was cut by 1 base, the J end by 3 bases, with 6 bases between. Germline lookup yields CDR1 MNHNS and CDR2 SASEGT. CDR3 residues: CASSEGPYYGYTF. In DNA form, the CDR3 reads TGTGCCAGCAGTGAAGGACCGTACTATGGCTACACCTTC.

There are many counts of this clonotype. The chain is built from TRBV12-3 or TRBV12-4 and TRBJ2-1; TRBD2 matches at 10 bases. V was clipped by 6 bases and J by 9 bases; unmatched bases: 14. This CDR3 has 16 amino acids. This CDR3 is CASSTGLAALRSEQFF. The CDR3 coding sequence is TGTGCCAGCAGCACCGGACTAGCGGCTTTAAGGAGTGAGCAGTTCTTC.

This clonotype came up many times. The chain uses TRBV7-2 and TRBJ2-1; the match to TRBD1 covers 7 bases. This CDR3 is built from 16 residues. V dropped 5 bases and J dropped 4; count of bases not matched to a gene: 11. Germline loops: CDR1 SGHTA, CDR2 FQGNSA. CDR3 sequence: CASSHGFGRGYNEQFF. DNA for the CDR3: TGTGCCAGCAGCCATGGGTTTGGCAGGGGGTACAATGAGCAGTTCTTC.

This clonotype was recorded at least ten times. This chain uses TRBV9 with TRBJ1-3; D ambiguous. The CDR3 consists of 14 residues. V was cut by 1 base and J by 0 bases, with 5 bases left in between. CDR1 and CDR2 (germline): SGDLS, YYNGEE. CDR3 loop: CASSVQHSGNTIYF. In DNA, the CDR3 is TGTGCCAGCAGCGTACAGCACTCTGGAAACACCATATATTTT.

This chain uses TRBV14 with TRBJ2-1; 12 bases fit TRBD2. V lost 0 bases to trimming and J lost 1 base; unmatched junction nucleotides: 4. The germline V gene has CDR1 SGHDN and CDR2 FVKESK. CDR3 length: 18 amino acids. CDR3 DNA: TGTGCCAGCAGCCAAGATGTAACTAGCGGGGGGTCCTACAATGAGCAGTTCTTC. Protein product: CASSQDVTSGGSYNEQFF.